This T cell receptor beta chain was recovered during a study of control samples from healthy donors and cancer patients. Repertoires were generated with immunoSEQ multiplex PCR, while TCRdb's copy carries only in-frame clones and drops some. The sample has 110,000 to 150,000 clones; 89% are singletons. The CDR3 totals 16 residues. Trimming cost V 4 bases and J 2 bases, with 17 bases left between them. Germline V lookup: CDR1 MNHEY, CDR2 SMNVEV (reference sequence). The chain links TRBV27 to TRBJ2-5, with D perhaps TRBD1 or TRBD2 (5 bases each). The specimen was blood. This TCR was sampled from a man aged 25-45 years in good health. DNA for the CDR3: TGTGCCAGCAGTTCCGGAGGCGGGTGGGGGCAAGAGACCCAGTACTTC. The encoded protein is CASSSGGGWGQETQYF.